These T cell receptor beta chains were read from a single sample in a study of shared clonotypes between healthy human individuals. Method: immunoSEQ multiplex PCR; TCRdb's copy keeps in-frame clones and lacks some. The sample holds about 2,500,000 clones, around nine tenths seen once. Sequenced material: naive CD4+ T cells sorted from blood. The receptors shown here come from a young man in good health. Each CDR3 is given with its conserved first and last residue.

j_call v_call cdr3_aa
TRBJ2-7 TRBV10-3 CAISVSRDYEQYF
TRBJ1-5 TRBV21-1 CASRMTGRNQPQHF
TRBJ2-3 TRBV6-5 CASRNTPDTDTQYF
TRBJ2-4 TRBV19 CASRTPLNIQYF
TRBJ1-4 TRBV6-4 CASSGGSDNEKLFF
TRBJ2-7 TRBV5-8 CASSLGDRASEQYF
TRBJ1-2 TRBV30 CAWRIPGTGGYTF
TRBJ2-7 TRBV23-1 CARRIQGYEQYF
TRBJ1-1 TRBV28 CASSRGEGGTEAFF
TRBJ1-3 TRBV2 CASSRTAGNTIYF
TRBJ2-3 TRBV5-1 CASSDSGVRTDTQYF
TRBJ2-3 TRBV5-4 CASSPRGESDTQYF
TRBJ1-5 TRBV7-9 CASSLGTYNQPQHF
TRBJ2-3 TRBV5-1 CASSLDAGADTQYF
TRBJ2-5 TRBV5-5 CASSLHLLREETQYF
TRBJ1-2 TRBV19 CASSGQVVYGYTF
TRBJ2-7 TRBV2 CASSERIGLGSGEQYF
TRBJ1-5 TRBV28 CASSPTGLNQPQHF
TRBJ1-1 TRBV6-5 CASSRGTNTEAFF
TRBJ2-3 TRBV10-3 CAISLAGRTDTQYF
TRBJ1-2 TRBV6-1 CASSEAGFYGYTF
TRBJ2-2 TRBV5-1 CASVGDNTGELFF
TRBJ2-3 TRBV6-1 CASSQQGTDTQYF
TRBJ1-2 TRBV4-3 CASSQDRQGARGYTF
TRBJ1-1 TRBV7-9 CASSSFQGITEAFF
TRBJ2-3 TRBV18 CASSGMMGADTQYF
TRBJ2-3 TRBV2 CASSFPGLAGVDTQYF
TRBJ1-1 TRBV19 CASSIPGWGAEAFF
TRBJ2-1 TRBV9 CASSVTTGTSGTIGHNEQFF
TRBJ2-1 TRBV19 CASSDRGREDEQFF
TRBJ2-3 TRBV28 CASSSPFGLTDTQYF
TRBJ1-1 TRBV27 CASSLADYGQPLNTEAFF
TRBJ1-1 TRBV19 CASSMKGGGGTEAFF
TRBJ2-3 TRBV28 CASSSPGADTQYF
TRBJ2-5 TRBV19 CASSKGLLETQYF
TRBJ2-1 TRBV30 CAWSYGYRREQFF
TRBJ2-7 TRBV5-1 CASSSRTSGGYEQYF